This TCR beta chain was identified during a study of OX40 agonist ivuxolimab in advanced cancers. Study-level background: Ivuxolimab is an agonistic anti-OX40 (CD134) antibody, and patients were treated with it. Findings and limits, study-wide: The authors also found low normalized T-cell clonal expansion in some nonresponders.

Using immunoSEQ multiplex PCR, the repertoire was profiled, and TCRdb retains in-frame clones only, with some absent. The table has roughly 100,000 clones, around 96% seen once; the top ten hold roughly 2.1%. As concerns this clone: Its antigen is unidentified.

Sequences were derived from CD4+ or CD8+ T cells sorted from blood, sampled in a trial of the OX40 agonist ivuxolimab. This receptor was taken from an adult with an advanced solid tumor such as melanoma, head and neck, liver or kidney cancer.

The CDR3 loop is CASSVASDGNYGYTF. The CDR3 DNA is TGTGCCAGCAGCGTAGCTTCAGACGGAAACTATGGCTACACCTTC. The V gene is TRBV9, the J gene TRBJ1-2; no clear D gene. The V gene's germline CDR1 is SGDLS and CDR2 YYNGEE. With 0 bases removed from V and 2 bases from J, the gap between germline ends came to 11 bases. CDR3 length: 15 residues.